These T cell receptor beta chains were read from a single sample in a study of beta chain features in type 1 diabetes. Assay: immunoSEQ multiplex PCR; the TCRdb copy retains only in-frame clones and omits some. The sample has 130,000 to 150,000 clones; 9.2% are singletons. Material: central memory CD4+ T cells from blood. The receptors were gathered from a man in his late teens or twenties in good health. Each CDR3 is given with its conserved first and last residue. The D gene is left open where the match is weak. For some rows the clone size is stated as once, few or many, or as a class when expanded; others skip it.

j_gene	d_gene	abundance	v_gene	CDR3nt	CDR3aa
TRBJ1-3	TRBD1	few	TRBV29-1	TGCAGCGTCGTGGGACAGGGAGGAAACACCATATATTTT	CSVVGQGGNTIYF
TRBJ1-2	NA	few	TRBV5-1	TGCGCCAGCAGACGTATAGCCGGGACTGTCAGGGATGGCTACACCTTC	CASRRIAGTVRDGYTF
TRBJ2-7	TRBD1	NA	TRBV29-1	TGCAGCGTTGAAAGGACAGGGGGCGAAGAGCAGTACTTC	CSVERTGGEEQYF
TRBJ2-3	TRBD2	few	TRBV30	TGTGCCTGGAGCGGAACTAGCGGGGCAGCGGATACGCAGTATTTT	CAWSGTSGAADTQYF
TRBJ2-1	NA	NA	TRBV5-1	TGCGCCAGCAGCTTGGTACGCGACAATGAGCAGTTCTTC	CASSLVRDNEQFF
TRBJ1-2	TRBD1	few	TRBV19	TGTGCCAGTAGTATTGAACAGGGGTATGGCTACACCTTC	CASSIEQGYGYTF
TRBJ2-1	TRBD1	many	TRBV29-1	TGCAGCGCGTCCGACGGGACAGGGTACAATGAGCAGTTCTTC	CSASDGTGYNEQFF
TRBJ2-5	TRBD2	NA	TRBV14	TGTGCCAGCAGCCAAGGAGGACTAGCGGGGACCCAGTACTTC	CASSQGGLAGTQYF
TRBJ2-7	TRBD2	many	TRBV7-2	TGTGCCAGCAGCTTAGCGGCTAGCGGGTCTCAATACGAGCAGTACTTC	CASSLAASGSQYEQYF
TRBJ1-3	NA	NA	TRBV7-3	TGTGCCAGCAGCCCGGTTCGAGGGTCTGGAAACACCATATATTTT	CASSPVRGSGNTIYF